The 12 T cell receptor beta chains listed next were all sequenced from one sample in a study of CD8 T cells in ankylosing spondylitis. Study outcomes and limitations: Ankylosing spondylitis blood appeared to be characterized by a TCR beta motif of several highly homologous variants.

TCRdb redid the calling of the 5' RACE reads with MiXCR, one entry per CDR3 protein. Here the sample spans some 840,000 distinct CDR3 sequences, 12% being singletons. The antigens for these receptors are not known. Sequenced sample: blood, either unsorted or a sorted T cell fraction (not recorded which). The receptor set was obtained from a male donor with ankylosing spondylitis.

The chain employs TRBV6-5 and TRBJ2-5; TRBD2 is a possible D gene (7 bases). Trimming took 4 bases from V and 2 from J, leaving 17 bases between them. Per germline, CDR1 MNHEY and CDR2 SVGAGI. The CDR3 totals 16 residues. The CDR3 sequence: CASSSGGGPFQETQYF. CDR3 sequence (DNA): TGTGCCAGCAGTTCGGGCGGGGGCCCTTTTCAAGAGACCCAGTACTTC.

This clonotype was seen a few times. This chain joins TRBV6-1 and TRBJ1-2; TRBD1 is a possible D gene (5 bases). Per the germline V gene, CDR1 is MNHNS and CDR2 is SASEGT. There are 15 residues in the CDR3. V was shortened by 6 bases and J by 4 bases, with 18 bases between the two germline ends. The CDR3 sequence is CASSPSRQWTYGYTF. DNA for the CDR3: TGTGCCAGCAGCCCCTCCCGACAGTGGACCTATGGCTACACCTTC.

This clonotype occurred many times. The CDR3 sequence is CASSEPGVVNEQYF. The DNA of the CDR3 is TGTGCCAGCAGTGAACCGGGAGTAGTTAACGAGCAGTACTTC. The chain links TRBV25-1 to TRBJ2-7; D is possibly TRBD2 (6 bases). The CDR3 is made up of 14 amino acids. Deletions cut 2 bases from V and 5 bases from J, with 13 bases between. CDR1 is MGHDK and CDR2 is SYGVNS in the germline V gene.

The chain recombines TRBV12-3 or TRBV12-4 with TRBJ2-1, with 7 nucleotides matching TRBD1. The CDR3 has 17 residues. Germline trimming cut 3 bases from V and 9 bases from J; bases unmatched to any gene: 17. DNA of the CDR3: TGTGCCAGCAGTTTCTTCTCTTCACAGGGGTCTTTAGGTGAGCAGTTCTTC. Its translation: CASSFFSSQGSLGEQFF.

The chain links TRBV28 to TRBJ1-2; D possibly corresponds to TRBD1 (6 bases). CDR3 length: 13 residues. V was cut by 1 base and J by 12 bases, with 15 bases left in between. Per the germline V gene, CDR1 is MDHEN and CDR2 is SYDVKM. CDR3 sequence reads: CASSLSNPGGHTF. CDR3 nucleotides: TGTGCCAGCAGTTTATCTAATCCGGGGGGGCACACCTTC.

With regard to this clonotype: Germline is not matched at one junction end, which may reflect a read error. This chain links TRBV7-2 with TRBJ2-3; TRBD2 aligns across 7 bases. Germline V gives CDR1 SGHTA, CDR2 FQGNSA. This CDR3 has 13 amino acids. The CDR3 DNA reads TGTGCCAGCAGCCGGGAGGCCGCAGATATGCAGTATTTT. Its protein is CASSREAADMQYF.

This chain connects TRBV29-1 to TRBJ2-7; D possibly corresponds to TRBD1 (6 bases). V was pared by 6 bases and J by 5 bases, with 14 bases between. CDR1 SQVTM and CDR2 ANQGSEA come from the germline V gene. CDR3 length: 12 residues. The CDR3 DNA is TGCAGCGTCCGGACAGTCACTGACGAGCAGTACTTC. Its protein product is CSVRTVTDEQYF.

V is TRBV7-6 and J is TRBJ2-7; maybe TRBD2 (6 bases). This CDR3 is built from 14 residues. CDR1 SGHVS and CDR2 FNYEAQ come from the germline V gene. With 1 base removed from V and 5 bases from J, the gap between germline ends came to 12 bases. This CDR3 is CASSLGGRWDEQYF. Here the CDR3 DNA reads TGTGCCAGCAGCTTAGGGGGGAGGTGGGACGAGCAGTACTTC.

This clonotype was detected a few times. The J gene is TRBJ1-6, the V gene TRBV7-9; no clear D gene. Germline V gene sequence: CDR1 SEHNR, CDR2 FQNEAQ (reference sequence). The CDR3 is 13 amino acids. V lost 5 bases to trimming and J lost 11 bases, with 13 bases between them. CDR3 nucleotide sequence: TGTGCCAGCAGCAGAGACTGGTCGGCACCCCTCCACTTT. Translating it yields CASSRDWSAPLHF.

At least ten counts were recorded for this clonotype. This chain uses TRBV20-1 with TRBJ2-1; D uncertain. Germline V gene lookup returns CDR1 DFQATT and CDR2 SNEGSKA (reference sequence). The CDR3 extends over 13 amino acids. V was cut by 0 bases and J by 7 bases, with 10 bases left in between. The CDR3 DNA reads as TGCAGTGCTAGAGAAGTCGGCCGAAATGAGCAGTTCTTC. Translated: CSAREVGRNEQFF.

This clonotype has just a few counts. The chain couples TRBV5-1 to TRBJ1-4; a weak D match, TRBD1 (5 bases). Germline V gene data show CDR1 as SGHRS and CDR2 as YFSETQ. This CDR3 has 16 amino acids. V dropped 1 base and J dropped 2 bases, with 12 bases sitting between them. This chain's CDR3 is CASSLSGGRTNEKLFF. As DNA, the CDR3 is TGCGCCAGCAGCTTGTCTGGGGGTAGGACTAATGAAAAACTGTTTTTT.

The gene calls are TRBV15 and TRBJ2-7; no reliable D call. CDR3 length: 14 amino acids. V shed 1 base and J shed 3 bases, with 10 bases lying between them. Germline CDR1 is LNHNV and CDR2 is YYDKDF (reference sequence). CDR3 DNA sequence: TGTGCCACCAGCAGAGGAGTCTACGGCTACGAGCAGTACTTC. Its protein is CATSRGVYGYEQYF.